This T cell receptor (beta chain) was recovered during a study of blood T cell repertoires in COVID-19. For the study at large: Acute-phase and convalescent COVID-19 samples originated in the United States, Italy and Spain. T cells, B-cell-depleted T cells, or PBMCs supplied cDNA or gDNA.

Germline-derived CDR1 and CDR2 are ENHRY and SYGVKD. V lost 0 bases and J lost 2, with 10 bases in between. CDR3 length: 15 residues. Seattle researchers signed up patients amid active infection and tracked them longitudinally. TCRdb's table, derived via immunoSEQ multiplex PCR, lists solely in-frame clones and lacks some. Of about 89,000 clones in the sample, 78% were seen once. Sequencing was carried out using peripheral blood. The TCR originated in a man between 65 and 79 years old with COVID-19, enrolled during active disease. The chain couples TRBV10-3 to TRBJ1-2, with a weak D call TRBD1 (6 bases). As DNA, the CDR3 is TGTGCCATCAGTGAGTCGATCCAGGGGAACTATGGCTACACCTTC. This sequence encodes CAISESIQGNYGYTF.